This T cell receptor beta chain is drawn from a study of OX40 agonist ivuxolimab in advanced cancers. The CDR3 runs to 15 residues. Trimming shortened V by 0 bases and J by 7 bases, and 11 bases separated the two germline ends. Germline CDR1 is SGHNT and CDR2 is YYREEE (reference sequence). Comments on this clone: As yet, its antigen is unknown.

Exclusion of a patient followed from autoimmune disease history or systemic immunosuppression. Overall study findings and caveats: Averaged across samples, CD8+ T cells carried more expanded clones than CD4+ did. Clonal expansion among partial responders at 0.1-3.0 mg/kg ranked near the lowest.

Only in-frame clones appear in the TCRdb table, and some are missing; sequencing was by immunoSEQ multiplex PCR. In the table there are roughly 38,000 clones, roughly 86% of which are singletons. The material was CD4+ or CD8+ T cells sorted from blood, obtained in a trial of the OX40 agonist ivuxolimab. The TCR originated in an adult with an advanced solid tumor such as melanoma, head and neck, liver or kidney cancer. V and J are TRBV5-4 and TRBJ1-6; D is perhaps TRBD1 (5 bases). The CDR3 is CASSLARGPNSPLHF. The CDR3 DNA is TGTGCCAGCAGCTTGGCTCGGGGACCCAATTCACCCCTCCACTTT.